This T cell receptor beta chain derives from a study of beta chain features in type 1 diabetes. Whole-study context: Patients looked much like healthy donors when it came to age, gender and cell yields.

The sequenced template was cDNA made from the entire isolated RNA. An average approximately 4 million reads came from naive, central memory and regulatory T cell samples. Data came from immunoSEQ multiplex PCR; TCRdb stores just in-frame clones and leaves some out. Of 150,000 or so clones listed, 7.5% to 9.5% were seen once; the top ten hold 2% to 2.5%. The CDR3 extends over 14 amino acids. Trimming took 6 bases from V and 5 from J; bases not matched to a gene: 9. Germline values: CDR1 LNHDA, CDR2 SQIVND (reference sequence). As to this clone: Its antigen is not identified.

General study points: The study found that naive, central memory and Treg TCRB repertoires appeared more similar in patients than in healthy donors. Diminished insertions and augmented deletions at VDJ junctions characterized type 1 diabetes patients.

V and J are TRBV19 and TRBJ2-5, with 7 bases fitting TRBD1. Sequencing was carried out using central memory CD4+ T cells from blood. The sequence derives from a woman aged 18-35 years in good health. Written as DNA, the CDR3 is TGTGCCAGTAGCAACAGGGGAGTAAGGGAGACCCAGTACTTC. Amino acids: CASSNRGVRETQYF. Full variable domain (outside the CDR3, taken from reference TRBV19 and TRBJ2-5): DGGITQSPKYLFRKEGQNVTLSCEQNLNHDAMYWYRQDPGQGLRLIYYSQIVNDFQKGDIAEGYSVSREKKESFPLTVTSAQKNPTAFYLCASSNRGVRETQYFGPGTRLLVL.